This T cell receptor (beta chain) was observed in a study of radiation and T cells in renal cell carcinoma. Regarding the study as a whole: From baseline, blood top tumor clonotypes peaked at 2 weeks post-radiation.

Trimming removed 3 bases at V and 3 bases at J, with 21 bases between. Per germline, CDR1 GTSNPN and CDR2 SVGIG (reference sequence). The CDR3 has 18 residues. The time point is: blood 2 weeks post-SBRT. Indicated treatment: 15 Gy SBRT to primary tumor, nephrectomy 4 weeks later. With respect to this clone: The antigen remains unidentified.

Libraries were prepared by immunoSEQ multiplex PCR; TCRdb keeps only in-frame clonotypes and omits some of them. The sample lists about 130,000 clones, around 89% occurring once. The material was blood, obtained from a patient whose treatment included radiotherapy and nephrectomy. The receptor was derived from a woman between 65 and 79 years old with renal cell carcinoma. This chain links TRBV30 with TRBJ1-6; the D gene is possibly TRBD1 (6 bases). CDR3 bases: TGTGCCTGGAGCCCTCGCGCGGCAGGGGACGGCTATAATTCACCCCTCCACTTT. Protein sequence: CAWSPRAAGDGYNSPLHF.